This T cell receptor beta chain comes out of a study of Ad26.COV2.S vaccination and SARS-CoV-2 variants. Across the study: Among those in the COV1001 Ad26.COV2.S trial arm was the donor.

On this clone itself: Its target is unknown.

Treatment of the sample: 19 received Ad26.COV2.S at low or high dose, single or two shots; about 5 received placebo; per-sample allocation not given. Day 63 after the first injection of vaccine or placebo was the sampling time. An adult of 18-55 years in Boston served as donor. Trimming removed 3 bases at V and 3 bases at J, with 9 bases between. The CDR3 loop spans 13 amino acids. The germline V gene encodes CDR1 LNHDA and CDR2 SQIVND (reference sequence). Using immunoSEQ multiplex PCR, the repertoire was profiled, and TCRdb retains in-frame clones only, with some absent. The sample lists under 400,000 clones, around nine tenths occurring once. Study-wide results and limits: Total T cell responses, in the TCR breadth and depth analyses, may have been underestimated. Participants in the vaccine arm had higher spike-specific TCR breadth; placebo recipients had lower.

Sequencing used peripheral blood, obtained in a trial of Ad26.COV2.S vaccine versus placebo. This rearrangement joins TRBV19 to TRBJ2-7, with D maybe TRBD2 (6 bases). This TCR came from a person between 18 and 60 years old who received the Ad26.COV2.S COVID-19 vaccine or a placebo. The CDR3 DNA follows: TGTGCCAGTAGTATCGGGGAGGTCTACGAGCAGTACTTC. Protein: CASSIGEVYEQYF.